The rows below give T cell receptor beta chains drawn from one sample of a study of CD8+ T cells in alopecia areata. TCRdb's copy holds only in-frame clones and misses some; the assay was immunoSEQ multiplex PCR. The table records more than 200,000 clones, 55% to 70% of them present only once. Specimen: CD4+ T cells sorted from blood, collected at week 4, from a patient treated with tofacitinib. The receptors were gathered from a human donor with alopecia areata. The conserved cysteine and the conserved F or W are not part of the CDR3 here. Fields, in order: J gene, V gene, D gene, CDR3 protein. D genes are given only for firm matches.

j_call: TRBJ1-2; v_call: TRBV7-9; d_call: TRBD1; cdr3_aa: ASSPGTVHYGYT
j_call: TRBJ1-4; v_call: TRBV29-1; d_call: -; cdr3_aa: SVRRGNEKLF
j_call: TRBJ2-3; v_call: TRBV30; d_call: TRBD1; cdr3_aa: AWSRGQATDTQY
j_call: TRBJ1-1; v_call: TRBV6-5; d_call: -; cdr3_aa: ASSPTANTEAF
j_call: TRBJ2-3; v_call: TRBV29-1; d_call: TRBD1; cdr3_aa: SVEAGQKMDTQY
j_call: TRBJ1-2; v_call: TRBV10-3; d_call: TRBD1; cdr3_aa: AISVSGQVNYGYT
j_call: TRBJ1-1; v_call: TRBV6-5; d_call: -; cdr3_aa: ASTFAQGTEAF
j_call: TRBJ2-3; v_call: TRBV7-9; d_call: TRBD1; cdr3_aa: ASSRQGDLADTQY
j_call: TRBJ2-5; v_call: TRBV29-1; d_call: TRBD2; cdr3_aa: SVVPSGGAGETQY
j_call: TRBJ2-5; v_call: TRBV19; d_call: -; cdr3_aa: ASSRGQALQETQY
j_call: TRBJ1-1; v_call: TRBV18; d_call: -; cdr3_aa: ASSPGVVVGEAF
j_call: TRBJ1-1; v_call: TRBV25-1; d_call: -; cdr3_aa: ASSDPTGRAF
j_call: TRBJ2-7; v_call: TRBV18; d_call: TRBD2; cdr3_aa: ASSPSGGAYEQY
j_call: TRBJ2-6; v_call: TRBV5-1; d_call: -; cdr3_aa: ASSLVPSGANVLT
j_call: TRBJ2-5; v_call: TRBV2; d_call: -; cdr3_aa: ASRSGETQY
j_call: TRBJ1-1; v_call: TRBV20-1; d_call: -; cdr3_aa: SAPRSWEAF
j_call: TRBJ1-1; v_call: TRBV18; d_call: -; cdr3_aa: ASSPPIPNTEAF
j_call: TRBJ2-2; v_call: TRBV4-3; d_call: TRBD2; cdr3_aa: ASSQVASGGTGELF
j_call: TRBJ2-4; v_call: TRBV6-1; d_call: -; cdr3_aa: ASSESSNGIQY
j_call: TRBJ1-5; v_call: TRBV27; d_call: -; cdr3_aa: ASTKSWGRGQPQH
j_call: TRBJ2-7; v_call: TRBV4-2; d_call: -; cdr3_aa: ASSQEKAGEQY
j_call: TRBJ2-5; v_call: TRBV5-1; d_call: -; cdr3_aa: ASRSVPTVQETQY
j_call: TRBJ1-5; v_call: TRBV30; d_call: -; cdr3_aa: AWRGSSAGNQPQH
j_call: TRBJ1-1; v_call: TRBV5-4; d_call: TRBD1; cdr3_aa: ASSPDRGYGNTEAF
j_call: TRBJ2-7; v_call: TRBV5-4; d_call: TRBD2; cdr3_aa: ASSPGLAGGLSSYEQY